One and the same sample provided the 17 T cell receptor beta chains below, sequenced in a study of blood T cell repertoires in COVID-19 (dated by TCRdb to 2020 to 2021). Receptors were amplified or captured by the immunoSEQ multiplex PCR assay. Sourced from immuneACCESS, this table was stored by TCRdb with only in-frame sequences that have V and J called. A share of the clones is absent; for the studies checked, an unresolved V gene accounts for under half, and the remainder has no known explanation. The sample table holds some 82,000 clones, of which roughly 91% were seen once. The top ten clonotypes cover 1.5% to 2% of the sample. Source material: peripheral blood. Receptors were obtained from a woman aged 50 to 60 in a cohort sampled during active COVID-19.

The chain links TRBV19 to TRBJ2-7; 12 nucleotides agree with TRBD1. Losses at the gene ends were 1 base for V and 4 bases for J; bases not matched to a gene: 2. Germline values: CDR1 LNHDA, CDR2 SQIVND (reference sequence). The CDR3 totals 15 residues. The CDR3 DNA sequence: TGTGCCAGTAGTATAGGGGACAGGGGGCTGTACGAGCAGTACTTC. This codes for CASSIGDRGLYEQYF.

This clone appeared a few times. The chain uses TRBV2 and TRBJ1-5; 7 nucleotides agree with TRBD1. CDR1 SNHLY and CDR2 FYNNEI come from the germline V gene. The CDR3 totals 16 residues. V trimming: 4 bases; J trimming: 3 bases; junction bases outside the gene matches: 9. CDR3 protein: CASSAAPGGTNQPQHF. CDR3 sequence (DNA): TGTGCCAGCAGTGCGGCACCAGGGGGAACCAATCAGCCCCAGCATTTT.

V usage is TRBV5-5 and J usage is TRBJ1-5, with 7 bases identical to TRBD1. The CDR3 length is 14 residues. The germline V gene has CDR1 SGHKS and CDR2 YYEKEE (reference sequence). With V trimmed by 4 bases and J by 4 bases, 5 bases remained unmatched. As DNA, the CDR3 is TGTGCCAGCAGCCCTGGGACAGCTAATCAGCCCCAGCATTTT. Amino acids: CASSPGTANQPQHF.

The chain carries TRBV27 and TRBJ1-5; D possibly corresponds to TRBD1 (5 bases). CDR1 and CDR2 (germline): MNHEY, SMNVEV (reference sequence). Trimming stripped 6 bases from V and 0 bases from J, with 12 bases between. The CDR3 runs to 15 residues. CDR3 DNA: TGTGCCAGCAGCGAACAACAGGTTAGCAATCAGCCCCAGCATTTT. Translating gives CASSEQQVSNQPQHF.

The chain is built from TRBV5-1 and TRBJ1-1; TRBD1 aligns across 9 bases. CDR1 and CDR2 (germline): SGHRS, YFSETQ. Trimming cost V 4 bases and J 0 bases; bases outside gene matches: 13. The CDR3 loop spans 18 amino acids. The DNA of the CDR3 is TGCGCCAGCAGCACCGGGACAGGGCCGTACACCATGAACACTGAAGCTTTCTTT. It translates to CASSTGTGPYTMNTEAFF.

The chain carries TRBV5-1 and TRBJ2-3; 9 bases line up with TRBD2. Germline CDR1 SGHRS, CDR2 YFSETQ. Losses at the gene ends were 0 bases for V and 6 bases for J; bases not matched to a gene: 8. CDR3 length: 16 residues. The DNA for the CDR3 is TGCGCCAGCAGCTTGGTACCTAGCGGGACCGGGGATACGCAGTATTTT. It translates to CASSLVPSGTGDTQYF.

This clone was picked up a small number of times. The chain links TRBV7-2 to TRBJ1-1, with D hard to call. This CDR3 has 13 residues. Germline assignment: CDR1 SGHTA and CDR2 FQGNSA. The V end was cut by 3 bases, the J end by 3 bases, with 8 bases between. The CDR3 spells CASSFSGDTEAFF. For the CDR3, the DNA is TGTGCCAGCAGCTTTTCGGGAGACACTGAAGCTTTCTTT.

The rearrangement joins TRBV4-1 to TRBJ1-6, with unresolved D. Trimming removed 0 bases at V and 7 bases at J, with 10 bases between. Germline V gene lookup returns CDR1 MGHRA and CDR2 YSYEKL. There are 15 residues in the CDR3. CDR3 nucleotide sequence: TGCGCCAGCAGCCAAGATGCGGCTCGGAATTCACCCCTCCACTTT. The encoded protein is CASSQDAARNSPLHF.

This rearrangement joins TRBV18 to TRBJ2-5; D is unresolved. V lost 3 bases to trimming and J lost 4 bases, with 9 bases between them. Germline CDR1 KGHSH, CDR2 LQKENI. The CDR3 has 13 amino acids. The CDR3 DNA sequence: TGTGCCAGCTCACCGCGCCGCGGAGAGACCCAGTACTTC. Translation gives CASSPRRGETQYF.

The chain recombines TRBV27 with TRBJ2-7, with 10 bases lining up with TRBD1. This CDR3 has 15 residues. With V trimmed by 6 bases and J by 3 bases, 8 bases remained unmatched. The germline V gene has CDR1 MNHEY and CDR2 SMNVEV (reference sequence). The CDR3 nucleotides are TGTGCCAGCAGGCTTGCCGGGACAGGGGACTACGAGCAGTACTTC. The encoded protein is CASRLAGTGDYEQYF.

Only one count was recorded for this clone. The chain is built from TRBV10-1 and TRBJ2-1, with D perhaps TRBD2 (5 bases). The CDR3 is made up of 15 amino acids. Trimming shortened V by 6 bases and J by 1 base, and 13 bases separated the two germline ends. CDR1 WNHNN and CDR2 SYGVQD come from the germline V gene (reference sequence). The CDR3 region has the DNA TGCGCCAGCAGCAGATCGGGGAGATCCTACAATGAGCAGTTCTTC. Translation: CASSRSGRSYNEQFF.

V gene TRBV5-1 combines with J gene TRBJ1-1; TRBD1 might be the D (5 bases). Trimming left V 0 bases short and J 10 bases short, with 10 bases between. The V gene's germline CDR1 is SGHRS and CDR2 YFSETQ. The CDR3 covers 12 residues. CDR3 region: CASSLEGRGAFF. DNA for the CDR3: TGCGCCAGCAGCTTGGAGGGGAGGGGAGCTTTCTTT. The full variable domain, its missing parts supplied by reference TRBV5-1 and TRBJ1-1, is KAGVTQTPRYLIKTRGQQVTLSCSPISGHRSVSWYQQTPGQGLQFLFEYFSETQRNKGNFPGRFSGRQFSNSRSEMNVSTLELGDSALYLCASSLEGRGAFFGQGTRLTVV.

The V and J genes are TRBV3-1 (or the pseudogene TRBV3-2) and TRBJ1-3; no clear D. The CDR3 contains 13 residues. Trimming removed 0 bases from V and 8 bases from J, with 8 bases in between. Per germline, CDR1 LGHDT and CDR2 YNNKEL (reference sequence). The CDR3 sequence: CASSQDYRDTIYF. CDR3 nucleotides: TGTGCCAGCAGCCAAGATTACAGAGACACCATATATTTT.

This clone was detected once. The rearrangement joins TRBV28 to TRBJ2-3; 10 bases map to TRBD1. The CDR3 is 16 residues long. V was pared by 4 bases and J by 2 bases, with 6 bases of the junction left unmatched. CDR1 is MDHEN, CDR2 SYDVKM, per germline. The CDR3 nucleotides read TGTGCCAGCAGTTCCGGGACAGGGGCGATCACAGATACGCAGTATTTT. This translates into CASSSGTGAITDTQYF.

The genes are TRBV18 and TRBJ2-5, with D perhaps matching TRBD2 (5 bases). The CDR3 has 14 residues. The V gene's germline CDR1 is KGHSH and CDR2 LQKENI. V gave up 6 bases and J gave up 0 bases, with 11 bases separating them. CDR3 sequence: CASSGEPNQETQYF. For the CDR3, the DNA is TGTGCCAGCTCCGGGGAGCCGAACCAAGAGACCCAGTACTTC.

The chain employs TRBV3-1 (or the pseudogene TRBV3-2) and TRBJ2-1, with 7 bases identical to TRBD1. CDR3 length: 16 residues. Trimming took 0 bases from V and 6 from J; bases not matched to a gene: 8. The germline V gene encodes CDR1 LGHDT and CDR2 YNNKEL (reference sequence). CDR3 in amino acids: CASSQDQRQGFNEQFF. Here the CDR3 DNA reads TGTGCCAGCAGCCAAGATCAGAGACAGGGTTTCAATGAGCAGTTCTTC.

The chain joins TRBV6-6 to TRBJ1-2; 7 bases match TRBD1. The junction had 8 bases not matched to a gene; V was cut back by 1 base and J by 6 bases. There are 15 residues in the CDR3. Germline CDR1 reads MNHNY; CDR2 reads SVGAGI (reference sequence). The CDR3 here is CASSYWDRVQDGYTF. For the CDR3, the DNA is TGTGCCAGCAGTTACTGGGACAGAGTCCAAGATGGCTACACCTTC.